The present entry profiles one T cell receptor (beta chain) with its context. These data are taken from a study of T cell responses to AZD1222 COVID-19 vaccine. Per germline, CDR1 LGHNA and CDR2 YNFKEQ. This CDR3 has 13 residues. Trimming took off 0 bases at V and 9 bases at J, with 11 bases between the two ends. Profiled with immunoSEQ multiplex PCR; TCRdb holds only in-frame clones, not every one. The table lists fewer than 200,000 clones, around 90% of them singletons. This specimen consisted of peripheral blood, obtained 28 days after the second AZD1222 dose. This chain joins TRBV4-2 and TRBJ1-1; D is ambiguous. The receptor was isolated from an adult who received the AZD1222 COVID-19 vaccine. The CDR3 DNA is TGTGCCAGCAGCCAAGAAACCTACCTTCAAGCTTTCTTT. It is translated as CASSQETYLQAFF.